This T cell receptor (beta chain) stems from a study of human T cells and chemical hapten exposure. Original processing methods: Per sample, the median was 95,638 TCRs, with values from around 24,000 to 710,000. TCRdb reprocessed the RACE reads with MiXCR, giving one entry per CDR3 protein. These V and J calls originate from TCRdb's pipeline instead of the authors' own analysis. The profile covers around 300,000 distinct CDR3 sequences, with around 5.5% appearing a single time and around 8.8% taken by the ten largest. This CDR3 region has 17 residues. V lost 1 base to trimming and J lost 1 base, with 14 bases between them. The germline CDR1 and CDR2 sequences are MNHNY and SVGAGI (reference sequence). Ten or more counts support this clonotype. Described time point: pre-sensitization, week 0. As to treatment: therapeutic diphenylcyclopropenone sensitization with weekly scalp DPC.

This receptor was identified in a woman under 30 with alopecia areata. Some clones in this sample may be carry-over from other donors' samples. Sequencing used whole blood, obtained in connection with sensitization to the hapten diphenylcyclopropenone (DPC). V gene TRBV6-6 combines with J gene TRBJ1-5; maybe TRBD1 (5 bases). The CDR3 nucleotides read TGTGCCAGCAGTTACTTACAACCGGGGACCAGCAATCAGCCCCAGCATTTT. This translates into CASSYLQPGTSNQPQHF.